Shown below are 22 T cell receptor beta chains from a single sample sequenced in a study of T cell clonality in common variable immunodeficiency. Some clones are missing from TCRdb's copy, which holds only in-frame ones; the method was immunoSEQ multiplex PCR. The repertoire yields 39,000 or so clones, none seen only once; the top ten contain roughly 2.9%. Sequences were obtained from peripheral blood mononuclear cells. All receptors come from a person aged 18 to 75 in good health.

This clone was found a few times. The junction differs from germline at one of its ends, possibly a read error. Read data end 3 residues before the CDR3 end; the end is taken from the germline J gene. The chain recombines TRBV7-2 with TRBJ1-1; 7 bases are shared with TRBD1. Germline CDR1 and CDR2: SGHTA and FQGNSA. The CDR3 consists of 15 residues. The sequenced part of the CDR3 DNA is TGTGCCAGCAGCTTACTGATGGGACAGTCCGCTGAC. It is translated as CASSLLMGQSAD. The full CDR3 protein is CASSLLMGQSADAFF.

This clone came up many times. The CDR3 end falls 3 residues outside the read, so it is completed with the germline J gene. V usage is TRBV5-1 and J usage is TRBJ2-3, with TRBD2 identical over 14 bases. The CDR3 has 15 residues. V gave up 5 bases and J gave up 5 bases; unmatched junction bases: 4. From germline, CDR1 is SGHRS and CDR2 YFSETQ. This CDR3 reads CASSSGLAGVDTQYF. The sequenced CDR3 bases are TGCGCCAGCAGTTCGGGACTAGCGGGAGTAGATACG.

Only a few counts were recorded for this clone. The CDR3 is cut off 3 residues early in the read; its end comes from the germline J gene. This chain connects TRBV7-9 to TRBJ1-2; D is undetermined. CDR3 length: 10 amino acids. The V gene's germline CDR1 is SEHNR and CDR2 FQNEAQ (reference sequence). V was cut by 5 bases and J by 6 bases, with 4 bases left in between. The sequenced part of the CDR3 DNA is TGTGCCAGCAGCCGGGATGGC. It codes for CASSRDG. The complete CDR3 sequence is CASSRDGYTF.

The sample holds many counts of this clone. CDR3 DNA (partial): TGTGCCAGCAGTGAACCGGGACTAGTCGAATACGAG. Encoded protein: CASSEPGLVEYE. The complete CDR3 reads CASSEPGLVEYEQYF. The chain carries TRBV2 and TRBJ2-7; 8 nucleotides align to TRBD2. The CDR3 extends 3 residues past the end of the read, so its final part is completed from the germline J gene. This CDR3 region has 15 residues. V shed 2 bases and J 4 bases; nucleotides not matched to a gene: 7. Germline values: CDR1 SNHLY, CDR2 FYNNEI. The whole variable domain, filled in from reference TRBV2 and TRBJ2-7, reads EPEVTQTPSHQVTQMGQEVILRCVPISNHLYFYWYRQILGQKVEFLVSFYNNEISEKSEIFDDQFSVERPDGSNFTLKIRSTKLEDSAMYFCASSEPGLVEYEQYFGPGTRLTVT.

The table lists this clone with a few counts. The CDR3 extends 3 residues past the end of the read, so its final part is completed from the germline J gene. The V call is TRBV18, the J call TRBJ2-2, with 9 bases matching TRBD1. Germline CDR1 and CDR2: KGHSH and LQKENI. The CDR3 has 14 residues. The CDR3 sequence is CASSPGTGYAKLFF. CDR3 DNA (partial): TGTGCCAGCTCACCCGGGACAGGGTATGCAAAG.

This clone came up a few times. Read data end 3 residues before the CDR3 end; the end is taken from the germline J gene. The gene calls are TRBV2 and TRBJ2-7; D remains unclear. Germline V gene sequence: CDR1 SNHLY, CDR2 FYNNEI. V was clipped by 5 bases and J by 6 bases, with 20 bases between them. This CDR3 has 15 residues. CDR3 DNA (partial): TGTGCCAGCAGTCCTCCCCTGGAGCGTTTCGGCGAG. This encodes CASSPPLERFGE. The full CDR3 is CASSPPLERFGEQYF.

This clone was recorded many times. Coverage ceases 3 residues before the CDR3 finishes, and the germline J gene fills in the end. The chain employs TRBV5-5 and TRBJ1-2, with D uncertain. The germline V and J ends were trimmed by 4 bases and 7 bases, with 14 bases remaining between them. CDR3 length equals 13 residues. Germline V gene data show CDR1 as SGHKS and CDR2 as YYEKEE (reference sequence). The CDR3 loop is CASSPVSGGGYTF. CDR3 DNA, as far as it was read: TGTGCCAGCAGCCCCGTGAGCGGAGGTGGC.

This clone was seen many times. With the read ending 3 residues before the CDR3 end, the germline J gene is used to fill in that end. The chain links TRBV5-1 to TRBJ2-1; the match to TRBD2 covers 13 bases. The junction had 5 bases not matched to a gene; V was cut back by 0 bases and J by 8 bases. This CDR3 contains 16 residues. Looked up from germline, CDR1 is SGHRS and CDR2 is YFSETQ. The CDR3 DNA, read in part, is TGCGCCAGCAGCTTGGTGGGACTAGCGGGACTCCATGAG. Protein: CASSLVGLAGLHE. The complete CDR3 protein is CASSLVGLAGLHEQFF.

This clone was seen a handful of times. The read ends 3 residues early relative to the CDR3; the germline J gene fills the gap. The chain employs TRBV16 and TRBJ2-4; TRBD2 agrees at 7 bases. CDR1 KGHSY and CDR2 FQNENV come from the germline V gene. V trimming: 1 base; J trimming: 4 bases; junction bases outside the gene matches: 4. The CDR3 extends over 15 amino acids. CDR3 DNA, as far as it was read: TGTGCCAGCAGCCAATTTACGCGGGAGAAAAACATT. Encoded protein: CASSQFTREKNI. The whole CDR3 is CASSQFTREKNIQYF.

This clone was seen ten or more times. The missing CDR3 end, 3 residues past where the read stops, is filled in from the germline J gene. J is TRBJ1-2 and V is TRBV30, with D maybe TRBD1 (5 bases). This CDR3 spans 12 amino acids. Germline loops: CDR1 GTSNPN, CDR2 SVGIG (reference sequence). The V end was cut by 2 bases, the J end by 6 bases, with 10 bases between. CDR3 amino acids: CAWSWRGDGYTF. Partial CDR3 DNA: TGTGCCTGGAGTTGGCGGGGCGATGGC.

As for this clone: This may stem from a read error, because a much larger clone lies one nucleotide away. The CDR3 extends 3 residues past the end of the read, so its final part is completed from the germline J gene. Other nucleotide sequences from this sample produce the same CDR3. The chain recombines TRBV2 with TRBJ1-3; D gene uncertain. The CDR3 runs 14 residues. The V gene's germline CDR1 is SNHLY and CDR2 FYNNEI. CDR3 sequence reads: CASSAAGSGNTIYF. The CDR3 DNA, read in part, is TGTGCCAGCAGTGCCGCGGGCTCTGGAAACACA.

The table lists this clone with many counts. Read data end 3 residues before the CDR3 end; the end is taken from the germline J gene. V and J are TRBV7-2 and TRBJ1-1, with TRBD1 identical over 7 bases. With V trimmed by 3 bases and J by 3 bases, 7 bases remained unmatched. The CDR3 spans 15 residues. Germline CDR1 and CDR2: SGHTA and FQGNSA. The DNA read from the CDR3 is TGTGCCAGCAGCTTGAGGAACAGGGGAGACACTGAA. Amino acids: CASSLRNRGDTE. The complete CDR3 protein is CASSLRNRGDTEAFF.

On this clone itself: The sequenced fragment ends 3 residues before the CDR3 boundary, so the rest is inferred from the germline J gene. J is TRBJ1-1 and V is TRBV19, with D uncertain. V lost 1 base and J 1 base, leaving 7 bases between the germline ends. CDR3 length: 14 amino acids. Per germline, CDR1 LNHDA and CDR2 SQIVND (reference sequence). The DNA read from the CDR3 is TGTGCCAGTAGTATAGGGGCAGCGAACACTGAA. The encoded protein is CASSIGAANTE. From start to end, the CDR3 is CASSIGAANTEAFF.

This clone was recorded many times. CDR3 sequence reads: CASRSTQREGQNEQFF. The covered CDR3 bases are TGTGCCAGCAGGTCCACTCAACGGGAGGGACAGAATGAG. The chain recombines TRBV12-3 or TRBV12-4 with TRBJ2-1; D might be TRBD2 (8 bases). The read comes to an end 3 residues before the CDR3 does, leaving the germline J gene to fill in the end. CDR3 length: 16 residues. V lost 6 bases to trimming and J lost 7 bases, with 22 bases between them.

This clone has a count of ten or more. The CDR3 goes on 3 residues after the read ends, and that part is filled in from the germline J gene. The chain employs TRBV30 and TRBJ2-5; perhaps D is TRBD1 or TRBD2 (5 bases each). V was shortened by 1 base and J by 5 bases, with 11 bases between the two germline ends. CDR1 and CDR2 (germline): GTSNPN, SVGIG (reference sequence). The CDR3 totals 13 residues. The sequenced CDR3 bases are TGTGCCTGGAGTGCGAGGGCAGGGGAGACC. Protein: CAWSARAGET. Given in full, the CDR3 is CAWSARAGETQYF. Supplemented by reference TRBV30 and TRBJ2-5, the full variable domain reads SQTIHQWPATLVQPVGSPLSLECTVEGTSNPNLYWYRQAAGRGLQLLFYSVGIGQISSEVPQNLSASRPQDRQFILSSKKLLLSDSGFYLCAWSARAGETQYFGPGTRLLVL.

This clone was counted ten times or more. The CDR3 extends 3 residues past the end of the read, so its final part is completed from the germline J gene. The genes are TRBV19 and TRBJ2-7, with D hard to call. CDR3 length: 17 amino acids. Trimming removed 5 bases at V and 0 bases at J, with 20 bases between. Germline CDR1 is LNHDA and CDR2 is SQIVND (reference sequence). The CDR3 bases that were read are TGTGCCAGTAGTTACTCATTAGGGCCGCTTAGCTCCTACGAG. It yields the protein CASSYSLGPLSSYE. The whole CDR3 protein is CASSYSLGPLSSYEQYF.

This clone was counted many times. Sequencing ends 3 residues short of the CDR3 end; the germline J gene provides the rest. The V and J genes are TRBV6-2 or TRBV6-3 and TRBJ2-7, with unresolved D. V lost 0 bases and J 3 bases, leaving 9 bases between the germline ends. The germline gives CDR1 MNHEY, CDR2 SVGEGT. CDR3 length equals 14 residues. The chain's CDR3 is CASSYSDSYYEQYF. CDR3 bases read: TGTGCCAGCAGTTACTCTGACTCCTACTACGAG.

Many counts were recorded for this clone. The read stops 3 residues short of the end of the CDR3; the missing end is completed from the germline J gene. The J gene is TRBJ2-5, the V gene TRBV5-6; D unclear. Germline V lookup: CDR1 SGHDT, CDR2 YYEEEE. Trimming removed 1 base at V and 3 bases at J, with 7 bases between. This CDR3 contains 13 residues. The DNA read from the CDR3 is TGTGCCAGCAGCTTGTTGCTAAAAGAGACC. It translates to CASSLLLKET. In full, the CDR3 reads CASSLLLKETQYF.

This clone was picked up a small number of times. Here the CDR3 reads CASSDPRGGTEAFF. CDR3 bases read: TGTGCCAGCAGCGACCCAAGGGGGGGGACTGAA. The V call is TRBV6-2 or TRBV6-3, the J call TRBJ1-1; a weak D match, TRBD1 (6 bases). The CDR3 end lies 3 residues beyond the end of the read and is filled in from the germline J gene. Trimming left V 6 bases short and J 5 bases short, with 16 bases between. The CDR3 length is 14 residues. Per germline, CDR1 MNHEY and CDR2 SVGEGT.

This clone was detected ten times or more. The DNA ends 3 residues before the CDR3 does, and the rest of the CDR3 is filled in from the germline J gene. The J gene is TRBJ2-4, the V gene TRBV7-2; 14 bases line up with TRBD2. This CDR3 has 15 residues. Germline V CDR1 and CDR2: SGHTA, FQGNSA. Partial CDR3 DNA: TGTGCCAGCAGCTTAGGGACTAGCGGGAGGTTGCAT. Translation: CASSLGTSGRLH. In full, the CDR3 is CASSLGTSGRLHQYF.

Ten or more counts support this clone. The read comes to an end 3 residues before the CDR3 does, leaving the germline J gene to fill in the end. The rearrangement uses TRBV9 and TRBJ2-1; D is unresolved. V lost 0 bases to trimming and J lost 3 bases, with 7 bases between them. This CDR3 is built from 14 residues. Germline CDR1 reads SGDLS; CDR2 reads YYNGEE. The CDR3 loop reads CASSVGSNYNEQFF. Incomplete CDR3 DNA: TGTGCCAGCAGCGTAGGGTCTAACTACAATGAG.

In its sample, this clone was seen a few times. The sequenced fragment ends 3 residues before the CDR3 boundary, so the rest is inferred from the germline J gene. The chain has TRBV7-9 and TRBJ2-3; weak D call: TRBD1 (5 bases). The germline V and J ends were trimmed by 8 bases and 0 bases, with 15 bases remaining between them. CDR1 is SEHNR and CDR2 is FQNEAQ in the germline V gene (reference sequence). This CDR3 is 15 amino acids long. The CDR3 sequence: CASSPQGPSTDTQYF. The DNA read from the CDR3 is TGTGCCAGCTCCCCCCAGGGCCCTAGCACAGATACG.